The 12 T cell receptor beta chains reported below all come from one sample, sequenced in a study of tissue T cells after allogeneic stem cell transplantation. Measured with immunoSEQ multiplex PCR; TCRdb has only the in-frame clones, and not every one. The table records approximately 9,000 clones, 40% to 55% of them present only once. The time point denotes: mouse harvest day 7 after allogeneic transplant. Each mouse received 10^7 T-cell-depleted marrow cells plus 10^6 splenic CD5+ T cells by tail vein. The source material was gut tissue. These receptors came from a female BALB/c mouse given C57BL/6 T cells with graft-versus-host disease after an allogeneic hematopoietic cell transplant.

On this clone: Germline and genes here are mouse. From the germline J gene comes the end of the CDR3, since the read stops 1 residue before it. V and J are TRBV4 and TRBJ2-5; 8 nucleotides line up with TRBD2. The length of the CDR3 is 14 residues. CDR1 is LGHDT and CDR2 is YNNKQL in the germline V gene (reference sequence). V lost 4 bases and J lost 2; bases outside the gene matches: 2. CDR3 in amino acids: CASSLDWGQDTQYF. The CDR3 bases that were read are TGTGCCAGCAGCTTAGACTGGGGCCAAGACACCCAGTAC.

This clone was seen a handful of times. Germline and genes here are mouse. The read falls 1 residue short of the CDR3 end, and the missing part is taken from the germline J gene. V and J are TRBV13-2 and TRBJ2-3, with 8 bases matching TRBD2. The length of the CDR3 is 16 residues. V gave up 0 bases and J gave up 0 bases; unmatched junction bases: 3. Per the germline V gene, CDR1 is NNHNN and CDR2 is SYGAGS (reference sequence). The CDR3 DNA, read in part, is TGTGCCAGCGGTGATGTCTGGGGGGCTAGTGCAGAAACGCTGTAT. This gives the protein CASGDVWGASAETLY. In full, the CDR3 reads CASGDVWGASAETLYF.

Of note for this clone: Gene names and germline match the mouse. From the germline J gene comes the end of the CDR3, since the read stops 1 residue before it. V usage is TRBV15 and J usage is TRBJ2-7, with TRBD1 identical over 10 bases. CDR1 is SGHND, CDR2 FRSKSL, per germline. The CDR3 covers 13 residues. The V gene end was trimmed by 3 bases and the J gene end by 4 bases; junction bases not matched to a gene: 0. The sequenced CDR3 bases are TGTGCCAGCAGTTTGGGACAGGGGTATGAACAGTAC. This translates into CASSLGQGYEQY. The CDR3 in full is CASSLGQGYEQYF.

As to this clone: The gene names here belong to mouse. The observed sequence ends 1 residue before the CDR3 terminus, with the missing tail filled in from the germline J gene. V gene TRBV26 combines with J gene TRBJ2-2; tentative D call: TRBD2 (7 bases). CDR3 length equals 14 residues. Trimming removed 2 bases from V and 3 bases from J, with 7 bases in between. CDR1 is KGHPV and CDR2 is FQNQEV in the germline V gene (reference sequence). The CDR3 is CASSLGGHTGQLYF. CDR3 bases read: TGTGCCAGCAGTCTGGGGGGGCACACCGGGCAGCTCTAC.

Regarding this clone: Gene names are mouse gene names. The CDR3 end is not reached by the read, which stops 1 residue before it; the germline J gene fills it in. The chain uses TRBV26 and TRBJ1-2; D remains unclear. This CDR3 has 12 amino acids. The germline V and J ends were trimmed by 2 bases and 4 bases, with 5 bases remaining between them. Germline V gene sequence: CDR1 KGHPV, CDR2 FQNQEV (reference sequence). The CDR3 sequence: CASSLAVSDYTF. CDR3 bases read: TGTGCCAGCAGTCTGGCAGTCTCCGACTACACC. Full variable domain (remainder filled in from reference TRBV26 and TRBJ1-2): NSKVIQTPRYLVKGQGQKAKMRCIPEKGHPVVFWYQQNKNNEFKFLINFQNQEVLQQIDMTEKRFSAECPSNSPCSLEIQSSEAGDSALYLCASSLAVSDYTFGSGTRLLVI.

In this sample, this clone turned up a few times. Gene names denote mouse genes. The read terminates 1 residue ahead of where the CDR3 ends, so the germline J gene completes it. This sequence joins TRBV23 and TRBJ2-1; TRBD1 reflects the table's D call only, with no check against the DNA. The germline CDR1 and CDR2 sequences are KGHTA and FQNQQP. The CDR3 runs 14 residues. The CDR3 here is CSSSQQGGYAEQFF. The covered CDR3 bases are TGCTCCAGCAGTCAACAGGGTGGGTATGCTGAGCAGTTC.

About this clone itself: All gene names here are mouse names. Coverage ceases 1 residue before the CDR3 finishes, and the germline J gene fills in the end. The rearrangement uses TRBV1 and TRBJ2-7, with TRBD2 matching over 11 bases. After removal of 1 base from V and 4 bases from J, the junction contained 3 bases not matched to a gene. The CDR3 has 15 residues. The germline V gene encodes CDR1 NSQYPW and CDR2 LRSPGD (reference sequence). The CDR3 DNA, read in part, is TGCACCTGCAGTGCAGTAGACTGGGGGGGTTATGAACAGTAC. Translated: CTCSAVDWGGYEQY. The complete CDR3 sequence is CTCSAVDWGGYEQYF.

To note about this clone: Gene labels here are mouse ones. Read data end 1 residue before the CDR3 end; the end is taken from the germline J gene. The chain employs TRBV26 and TRBJ1-1; D call uncertain. Trimming cost V 4 bases and J 1 base, with 4 bases left between them. The CDR3 runs to 12 residues. The germline gives CDR1 KGHPV, CDR2 FQNQEV (reference sequence). The part of the CDR3 DNA that was read is TGTGCCAGCAGTCCGGGAAACACAGAAGTCTTC. It is translated as CASSPGNTEVF. The whole CDR3 protein reads CASSPGNTEVFF.

Regarding this clone: Here the gene names and germline are mouse. Read sequence stops 1 residue before the CDR3 end, and the germline J gene provides the missing end. The rearrangement uses TRBV26 and TRBJ2-5, with 8 bases aligning to TRBD1. The ends lost 6 bases at V and 6 bases at J; junction bases unmatched: 2. CDR1 and CDR2 (germline): KGHPV, FQNQEV (reference sequence). This CDR3 contains 12 residues. The covered CDR3 bases are TGTGCCAGCAGCCAGGGGGCTGACACCCAGTAC. Its protein product is CASSQGADTQY. The complete CDR3 reads CASSQGADTQYF.

In regard to this clone: Each gene name is a mouse one. The sequenced fragment ends 1 residue before the CDR3 boundary, so the rest is inferred from the germline J gene. J is TRBJ1-1 and V is TRBV13-1; D uncertain. Trimming took off 3 bases at V and 4 bases at J, with 7 bases between the two ends. The CDR3 length is 12 residues. CDR1 and CDR2 (germline): NSHNY, SYGAGN. The CDR3 reads CASSADTTEVFF. The sequenced CDR3 bases are TGTGCCAGCAGTGCCGACACCACAGAAGTCTTC.

This clone was seen only a few times. Mouse names are used for the genes. The sequenced fragment ends 1 residue before the CDR3 boundary, so the rest is inferred from the germline J gene. The rearrangement links TRBV20 to TRBJ2-7; D is undetermined. Germline V gene lookup returns CDR1 GFQATS and CDR2 STVNSAI. The V and J ends lost 1 base and 4 bases respectively, with 5 bases between them. This CDR3 is 11 amino acids long. Here the CDR3 reads CGARGGYEQYF. CDR3 bases read: TGTGGTGCTAGGGGGGGTTATGAACAGTAC.

A word on this clone: Genes and germline come from the mouse. CDR3 bases read: TGTGCCAGCAGTTTACTCGCCGGGACAGCAAACTCCGACTACACC. Protein product: CASSLLAGTANSDYT. In full, the CDR3 reads CASSLLAGTANSDYTF. The V call is TRBV15, the J call TRBJ1-2, with 7 nucleotides matching TRBD1. The CDR3 extends 1 residue past the end of the read, so its final part is completed from the germline J gene. The CDR3 covers 16 residues. V gave up 2 bases and J gave up 0 bases; unmatched junction bases: 6. The germline gives CDR1 SGHND, CDR2 FRSKSL.